The sample holds one count of the clone carrying this TCR beta chain. Per the original data handling: Amplifying reference gene primers gave estimates of nucleated cell counts. Only in-frame clones appear in the TCRdb table, and some are missing; sequencing was by immunoSEQ multiplex PCR. The V and J calls and clone size are taken from that table; D and trimming were inferred from the DNA. The data show some 22,000 clones, with more than 75% seen just once and approximately 17% held by the top ten. The data originate from a study of blood T cell repertoires in COVID-19. Study background: Material from acute and convalescent COVID-19 was sourced from the United States, Italy and Spain. PBMCs, B-cell-depleted T cells, or T cells provided the cDNA or gDNA that made up the material.

Deletions cut 2 bases from V and 0 bases from J, with 8 bases between. CDR1 is SGHRS and CDR2 is YFSETQ in the germline V gene. The CDR3 loop spans 14 amino acids. The sequencing input was peripheral blood. This sequence originates from an elderly woman with acute or convalescent COVID-19. This chain uses TRBV5-1 with TRBJ1-1, with D tentatively TRBD1 (5 bases). The CDR3 DNA reads as TGCGCCAGCAGCTTCGGGGGAATGAACACTGAAGCTTTCTTT. Translation gives CASSFGGMNTEAFF.